Below, 18 T cell receptor beta chains from the same sample are listed, as sequenced in a study of T cell repertoires in cytomegalovirus infection (dated by TCRdb to the late 2010s). In the paper's terms, the treatment or condition label means: in vitro stimulation with specific CMV peptide epitopes to enrich CMV-specific T cells. These receptors' targets are unknown. The reads were generated on an Illumina HiSeq 1500. TCRdb trimmed the raw reads at Q25, called clones with MiXCR and kept productive beta chains. Rows are unified per CDR3 protein, each entry keeping the most common DNA and genes. A total of roughly 180,000 distinct CDR3 sequences appear in this sample, about a fifth of them only once. The biggest ten clones account for under 30% of the sample. This specimen was CD8+ T cells from cultured PBMCs, taken from culture after CMV antigen stimulation. These receptor sequences come from a human donor in good health (CMV status not recorded). Some clones in this sample may be carry-over from other donors' samples.

The chain links TRBV4-1 to TRBJ2-7; no definite D call. Germline V lookup: CDR1 MGHRA, CDR2 YSYEKL. This CDR3 comprises 14 residues. V dropped 1 base and J dropped 4 bases, with 11 bases sitting between them. In DNA, the CDR3 is TGCGCCAGCAGCCAAGGGACGGAGACTTACGAGCAGTACTTC. Its protein product is CASSQGTETYEQYF.

The chain combines TRBV12-3 or TRBV12-4 with TRBJ1-2; no reliable D call. There are 14 residues in the CDR3. V was shortened by 3 bases and J by 4 bases, with 12 bases between the two germline ends. The CDR3 loop is CASSFSGGVYGYTF. CDR3 coding DNA: TGTGCCAGCAGTTTTTCCGGTGGAGTCTATGGCTACACCTTC.

The V and J genes are TRBV5-5 and TRBJ1-1; D is perhaps TRBD1 (6 bases). Per germline, CDR1 SGHKS and CDR2 YYEKEE (reference sequence). This CDR3 has 15 residues. Deletions cut 4 bases from V and 4 bases from J, with 17 bases between. The CDR3: CASSLYRAEGTEAFF. In DNA, the CDR3 is TGTGCCAGCAGCCTCTACAGGGCGGAAGGCACTGAAGCTTTCTTT.

In this sample, this clonotype turned up a few times. Its ends do not fully match the called genes, so a read error is possible. The rearrangement links TRBV7-9 to TRBJ1-4; TRBD1 agrees at 8 bases. CDR3 length equals 17 residues. Germline V gene sequence: CDR1 SEHNR, CDR2 FQNEAQ (reference sequence). The CDR3 region is CASRLDRAVGTNERLFF. The CDR3, as DNA: TGTGCCAGCAGACTGGACAGGGCGGTTGGGACTAATGAAAGACTGTTTTTT.

In its sample, this clonotype was seen a few times. V usage is TRBV6-2 or TRBV6-3 and J usage is TRBJ1-1; no definite D call. The CDR3 is 12 residues long. Germline V gene data show CDR1 as MNHEY and CDR2 as SVGEGT. V lost 2 bases and J lost 7, with 8 bases in between. CDR3 sequence reads: CASSYLRNEAFF. The DNA of the CDR3 is TGTGCCAGCAGTTACCTACGGAATGAAGCTTTCTTT.

In its sample, this clonotype was seen a few times. The V call is TRBV7-2, the J call TRBJ2-2; perhaps TRBD2 as D (7 bases). The length of the CDR3 is 15 residues. Germline V gene lookup returns CDR1 SGHTA and CDR2 FQGNSA. V dropped 2 bases and J dropped 3 bases, with 10 bases sitting between them. CDR3 bases: TGTGCCAGCAGCTTAAGGGGGGGGTACACCGGGGAGCTGTTTTTT. This translates into CASSLRGGYTGELFF.

This clonotype was seen more than once but under ten times. The chain has TRBV6-6 and TRBJ2-3; no definite D call. Trimming left V 0 bases short and J 3 bases short, with 7 bases between. Germline lookup yields CDR1 MNHNY and CDR2 SVGAGI (reference sequence). CDR3 length: 14 residues. CDR3 coding DNA: TGTGCCAGCAGTTACTCGTCTTCTACAGATACGCAGTATTTT. Translated: CASSYSSSTDTQYF.

The gene calls are TRBV15 and TRBJ2-3; D perhaps matches TRBD2 (6 bases). V lost 4 bases and J 2 bases, leaving 16 bases between the germline ends. The germline V gene encodes CDR1 LNHNV and CDR2 YYDKDF (reference sequence). The CDR3 is made up of 16 amino acids. The CDR3 sequence: CATSIFRAGTTDTQYF. CDR3 nucleotides: TGTGCCACCAGCATCTTTCGGGCGGGGACCACAGATACGCAGTATTTT.

The chain has TRBV11-2 and TRBJ2-7; 7 nucleotides line up with TRBD1. V shed 4 bases and J 6 bases; nucleotides not matched to a gene: 6. This CDR3 is 13 amino acids long. CDR1 is SGHAT, CDR2 FQNNGV, per germline. CDR3 amino acids: CASSSGTVGEQYF. The CDR3 region has the DNA TGTGCCAGCAGCTCCGGGACAGTCGGCGAGCAGTACTTC.

This clonotype showed up just a few times. The CDR3, as DNA: TGCGCCAGCAGCCCCACGCTGGCATCAGGCGGGGAGCTGTTTTTT. It translates to CASSPTLASGGELFF. J is TRBJ2-2 and V is TRBV4-1; D unresolved. V was pared by 4 bases and J by 7 bases, with 16 bases between. The germline V gene encodes CDR1 MGHRA and CDR2 YSYEKL. CDR3 size: 15 residues.

This clonotype was counted only a few times. The CDR3 reads CSVHGGSSYEQYF. The CDR3 coding sequence is TGCAGCGTTCACGGGGGGTCCTCCTACGAGCAGTACTTC. The chain is built from TRBV29-1 and TRBJ2-7; 7 bases map to TRBD2. CDR1 and CDR2 from the germline V gene are SQVTM and ANQGSEA. The CDR3 totals 13 residues. V trimming: 5 bases; J trimming: 0 bases; junction bases outside the gene matches: 4.

The chain recombines TRBV15 with TRBJ2-7; no definite D call. Between the trimmed V and J ends, which lost 0 bases and 5 bases, there was a span of 11 bases. The germline V gene has CDR1 LNHNV and CDR2 YYDKDF (reference sequence). The CDR3 has 14 amino acids. CDR3 in amino acids: CATSRESRADEQYF. CDR3 nucleotide sequence: TGTGCCACCAGCAGAGAAAGTAGGGCCGACGAGCAGTACTTC.

This clonotype was detected a few times. The genes are TRBV7-8 and TRBJ2-7, with 9 bases identical to TRBD1. V was clipped by 5 bases and J by 1 base; unmatched bases: 12. The CDR3 spans 17 residues. Germline-derived CDR1 and CDR2 are SGHVS and FQNEAQ. The CDR3 sequence is CASSVVVGDRASYEQYF. The CDR3 nucleotides are TGTGCCAGCAGCGTAGTGGTTGGGGACAGGGCTTCCTACGAGCAGTACTTC.

This clonotype was counted at least ten times. The rearrangement uses TRBV7-2 and TRBJ2-3, with D perhaps TRBD1 or TRBD2 (5 bases each). V was clipped by 5 bases and J by 7 bases, with 31 bases between them. CDR1 is SGHTA, CDR2 FQGNSA, per germline. This CDR3 has 19 amino acids. CDR3 sequence reads: CASSVSGGDSEAPKNTQYF. The CDR3 nucleotides are TGTGCCAGCAGCGTGAGTGGGGGAGATTCGGAAGCCCCCAAGAATACGCAGTATTTT.

The genes are TRBV7-6 and TRBJ2-2; TRBD2 aligns across 7 bases. Germline CDR1 reads SGHVS; CDR2 reads FNYEAQ. This CDR3 contains 14 residues. V shed 5 bases, J shed 4 bases, and the junction held 4 bases outside the gene matches. The CDR3 protein is CASSIRGVTGELFF. Here the CDR3 DNA reads TGTGCCAGCAGCATCCGGGGGGTCACCGGGGAGCTGTTTTTT.

This clonotype was counted a few times. This chain uses TRBV7-2 with TRBJ1-1, with 8 bases lining up with TRBD1. Germline V lookup: CDR1 SGHTA, CDR2 FQGNSA. V was pared by 4 bases and J by 1 base, with 8 bases of the junction left unmatched. The CDR3 is made up of 16 amino acids. The DNA of the CDR3 is TGTGCCAGCAGCTCGGACAGGGATTATAGGAACACTGAAGCTTTCTTT. As protein: CASSSDRDYRNTEAFF.

This chain links TRBV7-9 with TRBJ2-7; 7 positions match TRBD1. Trimming removed 7 bases from V and 0 bases from J; junction bases left unmatched: 12. CDR1 is SEHNR, CDR2 FQNEAQ, per germline (reference sequence). This CDR3 is built from 16 residues. The CDR3, as DNA: TGTGCCAGCACCAAACCCGGGACAGCTAGCTCCTACGAGCAGTACTTC. This gives the protein CASTKPGTASSYEQYF.

The chain couples TRBV6-2 or TRBV6-3 to TRBJ1-6; perhaps TRBD1 as D (5 bases). The ends were cut back, 2 bases at V and 9 bases at J, with 11 bases in the middle. Germline values: CDR1 MNHEY, CDR2 SVGEGT. CDR3 size: 14 residues. CDR3 residues: CASSYAGTGSPLHF. CDR3 DNA sequence: TGTGCCAGCAGTTACGCAGGGACGGGTTCACCCCTCCACTTT.